The TCR beta chain under discussion was sequenced for a study of cytomegalovirus exposure and HLA in healthy donors. This clone appeared a few times. This CDR3 is built from 15 residues. The V end lost 6 bases, the J end lost 1 base, and 14 bases lay between the germline ends. The germline gives CDR1 WSHSY, CDR2 SAAADI. The PCR employed 60 Vbeta primers together with 13 Jbeta primers. Sequencing was performed with immunoSEQ multiplex PCR; in TCRdb, only in-frame clones are kept and a portion is missing. The sample holds 150,000 to 200,000 clones, roughly 13% seen once. The TCR comes from a man aged 45-60 years in good health and CMV-seropositive. The sequencing sample was made of PBMCs. The V gene is TRBV10-2, the J gene TRBJ2-3; D perhaps matches TRBD2 (6 bases). The chain's CDR3 is CASRIGAGRTDTQYF. In DNA, the CDR3 is TGCGCCAGCAGAATCGGTGCGGGGCGCACAGATACGCAGTATTTT.